This TCR beta chain is from a study of blood T cell repertoires in COVID-19. Study at large: T cells, B-cell-depleted T cells, or PBMCs supplied cDNA or gDNA.

Repertoires were generated with immunoSEQ multiplex PCR, while TCRdb's copy carries only in-frame clones and drops some. Of about 100,000 clones in the sample, 88% were seen once. This clone appeared a single time. Germline loops: CDR1 LNHNV, CDR2 YYDKDF (reference sequence). V gave up 0 bases and J gave up 10 bases, with 12 bases separating them. The length of the CDR3 is 14 residues. The receptor's source is a human donor in a cohort sampled during active COVID-19. This chain joins TRBV15 and TRBJ1-4, with a tentative D call TRBD1 (6 bases). The sequencing sample was made of peripheral blood. CDR3 sequence: CATSREGALVKLFF. DNA for the CDR3: TGTGCCACCAGCAGAGAGGGGGCACTCGTAAAACTGTTTTTT.